This entry features one T cell receptor (beta chain) sequence. The data were taken from a study of blood T cell repertoires in COVID-19. Study overall: Specimens from acute and convalescent COVID-19 originated in the United States, Italy and Spain. From T cells, B-cell-depleted T cells, or PBMCs came the material, which was cDNA or gDNA.

In the original analysis: Researchers report that nucleated cell counts were estimated from reference gene primer amplification. The assay was immunoSEQ multiplex PCR, and TCRdb's table has in-frame clones only and misses some. V and J calls and clone size are copied from that table; D and trimming were computed from the DNA. The sample lists approximately 460,000 clones, 85% to 90% occurring once. There are 16 residues in the CDR3. Per the germline V gene, CDR1 is SGHRS and CDR2 is YFSETQ. The junction had 4 bases not matched to a gene; V was cut back by 4 bases and J by 0 bases. V is TRBV5-1 and J is TRBJ1-6; 7 nucleotides line up with TRBD1. Input material: peripheral blood. This clonotype was obtained from a man in his late teens or twenties with COVID-19, enrolled during active disease. This chain's CDR3 is CASSRDRASYNSPLHF. The CDR3 DNA reads as TGCGCCAGCAGCCGCGACAGGGCCTCCTATAATTCACCCCTCCACTTT. Looking up the rest from reference TRBV5-1 and TRBJ1-6 gives the full variable domain: KAGVTQTPRYLIKTRGQQVTLSCSPISGHRSVSWYQQTPGQGLQFLFEYFSETQRNKGNFPGRFSGRQFSNSRSEMNVSTLELGDSALYLCASSRDRASYNSPLHFGNGTRLTVT.